This is a list of T cell receptor beta chains from one sample in a study. Each CDR3 protein is one row after TCRdb ran MiXCR on the RT-PCR reads. This sample carries hundreds of thousands of distinct CDR3 sequences, approximately 15% of them seen once, and the ten largest clones take 3.6%. The sequenced sample consisted of memory CD4+ T cells from blood. These receptors were taken from a female donor in good health, serving as a healthy control. Each CDR3 is given without its conserved first and last residue.

j_gene | v_gene | CDR3aa
TRBJ2-3 | TRBV7-2 | ASSPGTAGTDTQY
TRBJ1-1 | TRBV6-5 | ASSLLPRGSAF
TRBJ2-2 | TRBV9 | ASSSDRGRDTGELF
TRBJ2-2 | TRBV29-1 | GLLAGGPDTGELF
TRBJ1-4 | TRBV7-2 | ASSLAGPGTGFIEKLF
TRBJ2-1 | TRBV28 | ASSASGSIHDEQF
TRBJ1-1 | TRBV6-5 | ASSYSEMNTEAF
TRBJ2-7 | TRBV6-2/TRBV6-3 | ASSYGTSDPYEQY
TRBJ2-1 | TRBV5-1 | ASSLVASGNGYEQF
TRBJ2-7 | TRBV29-1 | SVVELAGAAPEQY
TRBJ1-2 | TRBV30 | AWIFSRSLNYGYT
TRBJ1-1 | TRBV6-1 | ASSEFPYRASVNTEAF
TRBJ2-7 | TRBV7-2 | ASSSQGRSYEQY
TRBJ1-1 | TRBV27 | ASSLGDRGRTEAF
TRBJ1-2 | TRBV6-1 | ASSDREETNYGYT
TRBJ1-2 | TRBV12-3/TRBV12-4 | ATPSRGGGYT
TRBJ1-5 | TRBV7-3 | ASSPPGGGKDQPQH
TRBJ1-5 | TRBV4-3 | ASSQDRGGGQPQH
TRBJ2-3 | TRBV7-9 | ASSHSLGRGSSTDTQY
TRBJ2-3 | TRBV7-2 | ASSPPWADTQY
TRBJ2-1 | TRBV7-2 | ASSLVSPGLAGLEQF
TRBJ2-7 | TRBV5-5 | ASSLANWGNEQY
TRBJ2-7 | TRBV5-1 | ASQPVTSGNEQY
TRBJ2-7 | TRBV3-1 | ASSHSDRTPYEQY
TRBJ1-5 | TRBV5-6 | ASSLIGDQPQH
TRBJ1-5 | TRBV6-2/TRBV6-3 | ASSWTGAHQPQH
TRBJ2-3 | TRBV20-1 | SARVPGQGTDTQY
TRBJ1-1 | TRBV12-3/TRBV12-4 | ASSLGFMNTEAF
TRBJ2-7 | TRBV6-2/TRBV6-3 | ASRLAGGTSYEQY
TRBJ2-3 | TRBV20-1 | SASGLASTDTQY
TRBJ2-3 | TRBV20-1 | SALDPGLATDTQY
TRBJ2-1 | TRBV19 | ASNRRARDEQF
TRBJ1-1 | TRBV6-5 | ASSSNRDRGRGGEAF
TRBJ1-1 | TRBV18 | ASSPAGPQGGTEAF
TRBJ2-5 | TRBV7-2 | ASGPDRKETQY
TRBJ2-3 | TRBV5-6 | AISLEVGGASTDTQY
TRBJ2-7 | TRBV5-6 | ASSSTGGKDEQY
TRBJ2-1 | TRBV15 | ATSRDPGRDEQF
TRBJ1-2 | TRBV6-5 | ASRTLRVIYNYGYT
TRBJ1-3 | TRBV6-5 | ASSLDGAPGNTIY
TRBJ1-1 | TRBV7-9 | ASSLTGTTTEAF
TRBJ2-5 | TRBV7-2 | ASSLAVGTGRSPQETQY
TRBJ2-7 | TRBV5-1 | ASSLDRGWPTYEQY
TRBJ1-5 | TRBV20-1 | SAGAGTGQPQH
TRBJ1-2 | TRBV20-1 | SASKGEEGYT
TRBJ2-1 | TRBV27 | ASSLREGGEQF
TRBJ2-1 | TRBV20-1 | SETGQGFGEQF
TRBJ1-1 | TRBV6-5 | ASRAGTGTTEAF
TRBJ2-5 | TRBV30 | AWRGGQFETQY
TRBJ2-2 | TRBV6-5 | ASSWQITGELF
TRBJ2-1 | TRBV28 | ASSFLLGTYNEQF
TRBJ2-3 | TRBV29-1 | SVELAGGFLAGTDTQY